These T cell receptor beta chains were read from a single sample in a study of cytomegalovirus exposure and HLA in healthy donors. TCRdb keeps only in-frame clones here, not all; method: immunoSEQ multiplex PCR. The sample gives approximately 140,000 clones, about 87% of which show up once; around 10% is in the top ten. Sequenced material: PBMCs. The receptors were sampled from a man between 18 and 35 years old in good health and CMV-seropositive. Each CDR3 is given with its conserved first and last residue. Each record gives: V gene, clone size, D gene, J gene, CDR3 protein, CDR3 DNA. A D gene is named only where the DNA matches it firmly. The size field is filled for only some rows; it gives once, few, many or a size class.

>TRBV7-8|.|.|TRBJ2-5
CASSFTVRETQYF
TGTGCCAGCAGCTTCACAGTTAGGGAGACCCAGTACTTC
>TRBV15|.|.|TRBJ2-5
CATKGYGVQETQYF
TGTGCCACCAAGGGGTATGGGGTCCAAGAGACCCAGTACTTC
>TRBV29-1|.|TRBD2|TRBJ2-7
CSVDAVAGESYEQYF
TGCAGCGTTGACGCCGTGGCGGGAGAATCCTACGAGCAGTACTTC
>TRBV5-6|.|.|TRBJ1-1
CASSLGGGPKGRFF
TGTGCCAGCAGCTTGGGGGGAGGGCCCAAGGGGAGGTTCTTT
>TRBV5-4|.|.|TRBJ2-7
CASSLGGGQAAYEQYF
TGTGCCAGCAGCTTGGGGGGAGGACAAGCGGCCTACGAGCAGTACTTC
>TRBV7-6|.|.|TRBJ1-2
CASSLQSYGYTF
TGTGCCAGCAGCTTACAGTCGTATGGCTACACCTTC
>TRBV5-1|.|.|TRBJ2-7
CASSPRGYEQYF
TGCGCCAGCAGCCCCCGGGGATACGAGCAGTACTTC
>TRBV19|.|.|TRBJ2-1
CASSIGLNSYNEQFF
TGTGCCAGTAGTATAGGACTAAACTCCTACAATGAGCAGTTCTTC
>TRBV7-6|.|.|TRBJ1-4
CASSLKGGQDEKLFF
TGTGCCAGCAGCTTAAAAGGGGGTCAGGATGAAAAACTGTTTTTT
>TRBV2|once|TRBD2|TRBJ2-3
CASSWTSGGFTDTQYF
TGTGCCAGCAGTTGGACTAGCGGGGGATTCACAGATACGCAGTATTTT
>TRBV7-6|.|TRBD1|TRBJ1-1
CASSSRGQGGFGTEAFF
TGTGCCAGCAGCTCCCGTGGACAGGGGGGATTCGGCACTGAAGCTTTCTTT
>TRBV28|.|TRBD1|TRBJ1-6
CASSRDSSNSPLHF
TGTGCCAGCAGTCGGGACAGCTCTAATTCACCCCTCCACTTT
>TRBV5-5|.|.|TRBJ1-2
CASSLDEIHGYTF
TGTGCCAGCAGCCTGGACGAGATCCATGGCTACACCTTC
>TRBV18|.|TRBD1|TRBJ2-7
CASSTPDRTGEREQYF
TGTGCCAGCTCAACACCAGATCGGACAGGGGAACGCGAGCAGTACTTC
>TRBV18|.|.|TRBJ2-5
CASSLGLSETQYF
TGTGCCAGCTCACTGGGACTCTCGGAGACCCAGTACTTC
>TRBV12-2|.|.|TRBJ1-3
CASRFDSSSGNTIYF
TGTGCAAGTCGCTTCGACAGCAGCTCTGGAAACACCATATATTTT
>TRBV19|.|.|TRBJ2-7
CASSFAGGLAHEQYF
TGTGCCAGTAGCTTCGCCGGGGGGCTTGCCCACGAGCAGTACTTC
>TRBV19|once|.|TRBJ2-1
CASSRRVASPNEQFF
TGTGCCAGTAGTCGACGGGTAGCTAGTCCCAATGAGCAGTTCTTC
>TRBV4-1|.|.|TRBJ1-3
CASSQRRAGGNTIYF
TGCGCCAGCAGCCAGCGGAGGGCAGGTGGAAACACCATATATTTT
>TRBV5-4|.|TRBD1|TRBJ2-1
CASSLGGQDHNEQFF
TGTGCCAGCAGCTTGGGGGGACAGGATCACAATGAGCAGTTCTTC
>TRBV6-1|.|.|TRBJ2-5
CASSEAVGSLQETQYF
TGTGCCAGCAGTGAAGCAGTAGGGAGTCTTCAAGAGACCCAGTACTTC
>TRBV7-9|.|TRBD1|TRBJ2-5
CASSLGGQGGETQYF
TGTGCCAGCAGCTTAGGGGGACAGGGAGGAGAGACCCAGTACTTC
>TRBV27|.|TRBD2|TRBJ2-7
CASSFGSGGTYEQYF
TGTGCCAGCAGTTTTGGGTCGGGGGGGACCTACGAGCAGTACTTC
>TRBV5-4|.|.|TRBJ2-1
CASSSRRGGGPYNEQFF
TGTGCCAGCAGCTCCCGGAGGGGCGGGGGCCCTTACAATGAGCAGTTCTTC
>TRBV5-4|.|.|TRBJ2-7
CASSLLPYEQYF
TGTGCCAGCAGCCTGCTACCCTACGAGCAGTACTTC
>TRBV27|.|TRBD1|TRBJ1-2
CASSPSGQGRGYTF
TGTGCCAGCAGTCCATCGGGACAGGGAAGGGGCTACACCTTC
>TRBV18|few|.|TRBJ1-2
CASSPGQNYGYTF
TGTGCCAGCTCACCAGGACAGAACTATGGCTACACCTTC
>TRBV4-1|.|.|TRBJ2-5
CASSQLTRETQYF
TGCGCCAGCAGCCAATTAACTCGAGAGACCCAGTACTTC
>TRBV5-1|once|.|TRBJ1-1
CASSLVQANTEAFF
TGCGCCAGCAGCTTAGTACAGGCGAACACTGAAGCTTTCTTT
>TRBV5-1|.|.|TRBJ1-1
CASSTGQLNTEAFF
TGCGCCAGCAGCACCGGACAGCTAAACACTGAAGCTTTCTTT
>TRBV6-1|.|TRBD1|TRBJ2-7
CASSRDSVFYEQYF
TGTGCCAGCAGTCGGGACAGCGTATTCTACGAGCAGTACTTC
>TRBV6-5|.|.|TRBJ2-2
CASIKGTGELFF
TGTGCCAGCATTAAGGGGACCGGGGAGCTGTTTTTT
>TRBV11-1|once|TRBD2|TRBJ2-1
CASSHSGREQFF
TGTGCCAGCAGTCATAGCGGGAGGGAGCAGTTCTTC
>TRBV5-4|.|.|TRBJ2-5
CASSTDSQETQYF
TGTGCCAGCAGCACTGACAGCCAAGAGACCCAGTACTTC
>TRBV5-1|.|TRBD1|TRBJ2-4
CASSLGQGIQYF
TGCGCCAGCAGCTTAGGACAGGGAATTCAGTACTTC
>TRBV5-1|.|.|TRBJ2-7
CASSLDSTSYEQYF
TGCGCCAGCAGCTTGGACAGTACCTCTTACGAGCAGTACTTC
>TRBV14|.|TRBD1|TRBJ1-1
CASRPIRQGSSEAFF
TGTGCCAGCAGGCCGATACGACAGGGATCCAGTGAAGCTTTCTTT
>TRBV5-1|.|TRBD1|TRBJ1-2
CASSEGQGNYGYTF
TGCGCCAGCAGCGAGGGACAGGGCAACTATGGCTACACCTTC
>TRBV4-1|.|TRBD2|TRBJ2-5
CASSPPWGGETQYF
TGCGCCAGCAGCCCCCCTTGGGGGGGGGAGACCCAGTACTTC